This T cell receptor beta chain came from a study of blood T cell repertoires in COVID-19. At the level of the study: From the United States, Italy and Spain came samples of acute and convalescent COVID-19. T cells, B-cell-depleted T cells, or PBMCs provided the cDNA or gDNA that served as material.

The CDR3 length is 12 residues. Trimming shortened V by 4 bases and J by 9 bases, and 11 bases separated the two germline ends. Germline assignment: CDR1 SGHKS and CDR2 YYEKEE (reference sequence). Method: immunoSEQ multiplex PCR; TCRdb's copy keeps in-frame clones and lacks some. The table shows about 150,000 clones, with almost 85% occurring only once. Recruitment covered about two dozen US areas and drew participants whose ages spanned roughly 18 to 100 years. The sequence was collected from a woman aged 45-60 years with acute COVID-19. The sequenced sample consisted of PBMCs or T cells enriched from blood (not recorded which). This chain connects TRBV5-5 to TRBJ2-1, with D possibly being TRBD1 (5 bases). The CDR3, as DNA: TGTGCCAGCAGCCAGACAGAAAGTGAGCAGTTCTTC. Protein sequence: CASSQTESEQFF.